The 23 T cell receptor beta chains below were found in one sample sequenced in a study of T cells in women clearing cervical HPV infection. Generated by immunoSEQ multiplex PCR, the TCRdb table keeps only in-frame clones and is missing some. The specimen's table records over 30,000 clones. Sequenced material: blood buffy coat. Receptors were obtained from a woman between 18 and 70 years old with a cervical HPV16 infection that either progressed to CIN3+ or cleared (not recorded which).

In the case of this clone: The read is 3 residues too short to cover the CDR3 end, so that end is filled in from the germline J gene. V is TRBV5-6 and J is TRBJ1-2; D may be TRBD1 (5 bases). This CDR3 contains 13 residues. The V end lost 4 bases, the J end lost 6 bases, and 13 bases lay between the germline ends. Per the germline V gene, CDR1 is SGHDT and CDR2 is YYEEEE. The sequenced CDR3 bases are TGTGCCAGCAGCCGACCAGGGCGTGATGGC. Amino acids: CASSRPGRDG. The whole CDR3 reads CASSRPGRDGYTF. Using reference TRBV5-6 and TRBJ1-2 for the parts outside the CDR3, the full variable domain is DAGVTQSPTHLIKTRGQQVTLRCSPKSGHDTVSWYQQALGQGPQFIFQYYEEEERQRGNFPDRFSGHQFPNYSSELNVNALLLGDSALYLCASSRPGRDGYTFGSGTRLTVV.

On this clone itself: The read terminates 3 residues before the CDR3 end, so the remaining end is supplied by the germline J gene. This rearrangement joins TRBV19 to TRBJ1-1; unclear D gene. V was pared by 0 bases and J by 3 bases, with 14 bases between. Germline loops: CDR1 LNHDA, CDR2 SQIVND (reference sequence). The CDR3 has 16 residues. The DNA read from the CDR3 is TGTGCCAGTAGTATAGATGGCAGGCCCGGATACACTGAA. Protein sequence: CASSIDGRPGYTE. The entire CDR3 sequence reads CASSIDGRPGYTEAFF.

On this clone: The read terminates 3 residues before the CDR3 end, so the remaining end is supplied by the germline J gene. This sequence joins TRBV19 and TRBJ1-5; 7 nucleotides agree with TRBD1. CDR3 length equals 16 residues. Germline-derived CDR1 and CDR2 are LNHDA and SQIVND (reference sequence). Losses at the gene ends were 4 bases for V and 0 bases for J; bases not matched to a gene: 6. Incomplete CDR3 DNA: TGTGCCAGTAGTAGACAGGGCACTTATAGCAATCAGCCC. Translating gives CASSRQGTYSNQP. The entire CDR3 is CASSRQGTYSNQPQHF.

A remark on this clone: One junction end disagrees with the germline gene, perhaps due to a read error. The CDR3 end lies 3 residues beyond the end of the read and is filled in from the germline J gene. Other DNA sequences within the sample encode an identical CDR3. V usage is TRBV7-8 and J usage is TRBJ1-2; 9 nucleotides agree with TRBD1. The V gene's germline CDR1 is SGHVS and CDR2 FQNEAQ. The CDR3 spans 15 residues. CDR3 protein: CASSLTGGAGDGYTF. CDR3 DNA, as far as it was read: TGTGCCAGCAGCTTAACAGGGGGCGCAGGAGATGGA.

Notes on this clone: The CDR3 goes on 3 residues after the read ends, and that part is filled in from the germline J gene. This chain connects TRBV6-2 or TRBV6-3 to TRBJ1-2; a possible D gene is TRBD1 (5 bases). Germline loops: CDR1 MNHEY, CDR2 SVGEGT. The length of the CDR3 is 15 residues. CDR3 bases read: TGTGCCAGCAGTTACCCCACGGGGGAGTCCTACGAC. It codes for CASSYPTGESYD. In full, the CDR3 is CASSYPTGESYDYTF.

Concerning this clone itself: The read terminates 3 residues ahead of where the CDR3 ends, so the germline J gene completes it. The chain carries TRBV5-1 and TRBJ2-1, with D possibly being TRBD1 (6 bases). Trimming stripped 3 bases from V and 0 bases from J, with 10 bases between. CDR3 length: 15 residues. In germline, CDR1 is SGHRS, CDR2 YFSETQ. The covered CDR3 bases are TGCGCCAGCAGCTGGGTGGACAGCTCCTACAATGAG. Translating it yields CASSWVDSSYNE. The complete CDR3 protein is CASSWVDSSYNEQFF.

As concerns this clone: The CDR3 extends 3 residues past the end of the read, so its final part is completed from the germline J gene. The chain joins TRBV20-1 to TRBJ2-7, with TRBD2 matching over 11 bases. The CDR3 is 14 amino acids. V shed 6 bases, J shed 3 bases, and the junction held 7 bases outside the gene matches. The V gene's germline CDR1 is DFQATT and CDR2 SNEGSKA (reference sequence). The DNA read from the CDR3 is TGCAGTGCCTCACTAGCGGGGGACTTCTACGAG. The encoded protein is CSASLAGDFYE. Given in full, the CDR3 is CSASLAGDFYEQYF.

As regards this clone: The sequence runs out 3 residues before the end of the CDR3; the remainder is reconstructed from the germline J gene. The rearrangement joins TRBV7-9 to TRBJ1-1; tentative D call: TRBD1 (5 bases). V lost 6 bases and J 0 bases, leaving 14 bases between the germline ends. CDR1 SEHNR and CDR2 FQNEAQ come from the germline V gene (reference sequence). CDR3 length: 15 amino acids. The DNA read from the CDR3 is TGTGCCAGCAGGTCAGGGTGGCCCATGAACACTGAA. It is translated as CASRSGWPMNTE. The CDR3 reads in full as CASRSGWPMNTEAFF.

A remark on this clone: Sequencing ends 3 residues short of the CDR3 end; the germline J gene provides the rest. The V gene is TRBV20-1, the J gene TRBJ2-7; D might be TRBD1 (5 bases). Between the trimmed V and J ends, which lost 0 bases and 4 bases, there was a span of 10 bases. Germline V gene lookup returns CDR1 DFQATT and CDR2 SNEGSKA (reference sequence). This CDR3 region has 13 residues. Here the CDR3 reads CSARDTGRYEQYF. The covered CDR3 bases are TGCAGTGCTAGAGATACAGGTAGATACGAG.

Note on this clone: Read coverage stops 3 residues before the CDR3 terminus; the germline J gene supplies the remainder. The chain couples TRBV2 to TRBJ2-4; the match to TRBD2 covers 7 bases. CDR1 is SNHLY, CDR2 FYNNEI, per germline. This CDR3 is built from 13 residues. This chain's CDR3 is CASKGGWPGGQYF. CDR3 DNA, as far as it was read: TGTGCCAGCAAAGGAGGATGGCCGGGGGGT.

In terms of frequency, this clone is medium-sized (0.01 to 0.1%). The CDR3: CASSADRAEVYGYTF. The CDR3 DNA, read in part, is TGTGCCAGCAGCGCCGACAGGGCTGAGGTCTATGGC. V and J are TRBV7-2 and TRBJ1-2, with TRBD1 identical over 7 bases. The read ends 3 residues before the CDR3 terminus; that terminus is restored from the germline J gene. This CDR3 has 15 amino acids. Germline-derived CDR1 and CDR2 are SGHTA and FQGNSA. V shed 5 bases and J 4 bases; nucleotides not matched to a gene: 10.

As concerns this clone: The CDR3 goes on 3 residues after the read ends, and that part is filled in from the germline J gene. The V call is TRBV7-9, the J call TRBJ1-2; 9 bases line up with TRBD1. The CDR3 sequence is 15 residues long. The trim removed 1 base at V and 5 bases at J, leaving 5 bases unmatched. CDR1 and CDR2 (germline): SEHNR, FQNEAQ (reference sequence). The CDR3: CASSLVSGTGYGYTF. The sequenced part of the CDR3 DNA is TGTGCCAGCAGCTTAGTGTCGGGGACAGGGTATGGC.

Concerning this clone itself: The missing CDR3 end, 3 residues past where the read stops, is filled in from the germline J gene. This chain uses TRBV18 with TRBJ2-4; 9 nucleotides align to TRBD1. Per the germline V gene, CDR1 is KGHSH and CDR2 is LQKENI. This CDR3 is built from 14 residues. CDR3 in amino acids: CASSPPTGGDGQYF. CDR3 DNA, as far as it was read: TGTGCCAGCTCACCGCCGACAGGGGGGGATGGT. The full variable domain, in which reference TRBV18 and TRBJ2-4 provide the parts outside the CDR3, is NAGVMQNPRHLVRRRGQEARLRCSPMKGHSHVYWYRQLPEEGLKFMVYLQKENIIDESGMPKERFSAEFPKEGPSILRIQQVVRGDSAAYFCASSPPTGGDGQYFGAGTRLSVL.

In the case of this clone: The observed sequence ends 3 residues before the CDR3 terminus, with the missing tail filled in from the germline J gene. This chain uses TRBV20-1 with TRBJ2-5; D may be TRBD1 (5 bases). V lost 1 base to trimming and J lost 4 bases, with 16 bases between them. From germline, CDR1 is DFQATT and CDR2 SNEGSKA (reference sequence). CDR3 size: 15 residues. The sequenced CDR3 bases are TGCAGTGCTAGAGCCTCAGCCGACCAGGGAGAGACC. Amino acid sequence: CSARASADQGET. The whole CDR3 protein is CSARASADQGETQYF.

As to this clone: The read finishes 3 residues shy of the CDR3 end, and the germline J gene is used to complete it. This sequence joins TRBV7-6 and TRBJ2-7; D unclear. Trimming removed 5 bases at V and 1 base at J, with 9 bases between. Germline assignment: CDR1 SGHVS and CDR2 FNYEAQ. The CDR3 sequence is 13 residues long. CDR3 in amino acids: CASSTGPSYEQYF. CDR3 bases read: TGTGCCAGCAGCACCGGTCCTTCCTACGAG.

With regard to this clone: The missing CDR3 end, 3 residues past where the read stops, is filled in from the germline J gene. This chain joins TRBV4-2 and TRBJ2-4, with D possibly being TRBD1 (5 bases). Trimming left V 4 bases short and J 5 bases short, with 6 bases between. CDR3 length: 12 amino acids. The germline V gene has CDR1 LGHNA and CDR2 YNFKEQ. The covered CDR3 bases are TGTGCCAGCAGCCCGACAGAAAACATT. It encodes CASSPTENI. The full CDR3 protein is CASSPTENIQYF.

Comment on this clone: Coverage ceases 3 residues before the CDR3 finishes, and the germline J gene fills in the end. The V gene is TRBV6-2 or TRBV6-3, the J gene TRBJ1-1; TRBD1 aligns across 8 bases. This CDR3 is built from 14 residues. Trimming removed 6 bases from V and 4 bases from J; junction bases left unmatched: 7. Per germline, CDR1 MNHEY and CDR2 SVGEGT. The sequenced CDR3 bases are TGTGCCAGCAGCCGACAGGGGTTAGGCACTGAA. Translating it yields CASSRQGLGTE. In full, the CDR3 reads CASSRQGLGTEAFF.

As to this clone: The read comes to an end 3 residues before the CDR3 does, leaving the germline J gene to fill in the end. This chain uses TRBV7-2 with TRBJ2-7; D unresolved. This CDR3 has 13 residues. CDR1 and CDR2 from the germline V gene are SGHTA and FQGNSA. Trimming removed 5 bases from V and 4 bases from J, with 12 bases in between. The CDR3: CASSTASPYEQYF. CDR3 DNA, as far as it was read: TGTGCCAGCAGCACAGCTTCACCATACGAG.

Note on this clone: The read ends 3 residues shy of where the CDR3 ends; the end is completed using the germline J gene. V is TRBV6-2 or TRBV6-3 and J is TRBJ2-4; TRBD1 might be the D (5 bases). CDR1 is MNHEY and CDR2 is SVGEGT in the germline V gene. The CDR3 has 12 residues. The sequenced part of the CDR3 DNA is TGTGCCAGTAACGCAGGGTTGTCTGGT. It yields the protein CASNAGLSG. The entire CDR3 reads CASNAGLSGQYF.

Points on this clone: Read sequence stops 3 residues before the CDR3 end, and the germline J gene provides the missing end. The V call is TRBV19, the J call TRBJ1-5; tentatively, D is TRBD1 (5 bases). From germline, CDR1 is LNHDA and CDR2 SQIVND (reference sequence). The CDR3 is made up of 12 amino acids. V was clipped by 7 bases and J by 4 bases, with 8 bases between them. The CDR3 protein is CASNYRNQPQHF. The sequenced part of the CDR3 DNA is TGTGCCAGTAACTACAGGAATCAGCCC.

A remark on this clone: The DNA ends 3 residues before the CDR3 does, and the rest of the CDR3 is filled in from the germline J gene. The chain employs TRBV7-9 and TRBJ1-2, with TRBD1 as a possible D gene (5 bases). CDR3 length equals 15 residues. From germline, CDR1 is SEHNR and CDR2 FQNEAQ (reference sequence). The CDR3 bases that were read are TGTGCCAGCAGCCCAAAGGGGATAAACGCCTACGAC. Protein product: CASSPKGINAYD. The whole CDR3 protein reads CASSPKGINAYDYTF.

The sequenced part of the CDR3 DNA is TGCGCCAGCAGGATTGGGCCAACCGAAGAGACC. It encodes CASRIGPTEET. The whole CDR3 sequence is CASRIGPTEETQYF. V gene TRBV5-1 combines with J gene TRBJ2-5; D gene ambiguous. The CDR3 end falls 3 residues outside the read, so it is completed with the germline J gene. There are 14 residues in the CDR3. Germline V gene sequence: CDR1 SGHRS, CDR2 YFSETQ. Trimming stripped 5 bases from V and 3 bases from J, with 14 bases between.

On this clone itself: One end of the junction varies from germline; a read error may be responsible. The read ends 3 residues before the CDR3 terminus; that terminus is restored from the germline J gene. The chain employs TRBV20-1 and TRBJ2-1; TRBD1 agrees at 7 bases. CDR1 and CDR2 from the germline V gene are DFQATT and SNEGSKA (reference sequence). This CDR3 contains 15 residues. The CDR3 here is CSARGSRTGYDEQFF. Partial CDR3 DNA: TGCAGTGCTAGAGGGAGCCGGACAGGCTACGATGAG.